This T cell receptor (beta chain) was documented in a study of blood T cell repertoires in COVID-19. Whole-study context: COVID-19 samples, acute and convalescent, were from the United States, Italy and Spain.

Profiled with immunoSEQ multiplex PCR; TCRdb holds only in-frame clones, not every one. The data show more than 350,000 clones, just under 90% seen once. CDR1 is SGHVS, CDR2 FQNEAQ, per germline. V was pared by 5 bases and J by 3 bases, with 6 bases of the junction left unmatched. The CDR3 length is 14 residues. The sequencing sample was made of PBMCs or T cells enriched from blood (not recorded which). The chain joins TRBV7-8 to TRBJ1-2; TRBD1 agrees at 7 bases. The TCR sequence derives from a woman between 45 and 65 years old who had recovered from COVID-19. CDR3 sequence reads: CASSPGQLDYGYTF. The CDR3 nucleotides are TGTGCCAGCAGCCCGGGACAGTTGGACTATGGCTACACCTTC. Full variable domain (outside the CDR3, taken from reference TRBV7-8 and TRBJ1-2): GAGVSQSPRYKVAKRGQDVALRCDPISGHVSLFWYQQALGQGPEFLTYFQNEAQLDKSGLPSDRFFAERPEGSVSTLKIQRTQQEDSAVYLCASSPGQLDYGYTFGSGTRLTVV.